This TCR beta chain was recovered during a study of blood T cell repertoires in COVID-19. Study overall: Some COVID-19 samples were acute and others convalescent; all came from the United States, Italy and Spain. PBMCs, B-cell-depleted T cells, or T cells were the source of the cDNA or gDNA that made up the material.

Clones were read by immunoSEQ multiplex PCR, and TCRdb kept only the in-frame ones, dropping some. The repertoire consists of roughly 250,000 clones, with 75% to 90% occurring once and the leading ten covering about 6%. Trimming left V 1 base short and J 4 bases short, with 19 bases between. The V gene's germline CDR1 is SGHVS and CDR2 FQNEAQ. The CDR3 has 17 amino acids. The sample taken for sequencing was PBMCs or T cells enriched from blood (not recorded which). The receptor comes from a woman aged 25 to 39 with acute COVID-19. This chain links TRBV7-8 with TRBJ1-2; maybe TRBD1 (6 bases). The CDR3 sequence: CASSLGYRGAKSYGYTF. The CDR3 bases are TGTGCCAGCAGCTTAGGGTACCGGGGGGCTAAGAGCTATGGCTACACCTTC.